The clone carrying this T cell receptor (beta chain) was observed many times. Its antigen is not identified. These data belong to a study of OX40 agonist ivuxolimab in advanced cancers. Study as a whole: As their treatment, patients were administered ivuxolimab, an agonistic anti-OX40 (CD134) antibody. Subjects had a mean age of about 65 years, with a range of about 23 to 85; less than 90% were male. General study findings and limits: Among T cells, CD8+ cells averaged more expanded clones than CD4+ cells.

Assay: immunoSEQ multiplex PCR; the TCRdb copy retains only in-frame clones and omits some. The repertoire has fewer than 85,000 clones, around 78% of them found once; the top ten carry about 5.4%. The clonotype was recovered from an adult with an advanced solid tumor such as melanoma, head and neck, liver or kidney cancer. Source: CD4+ or CD8+ T cells sorted from blood, taken in a trial of the OX40 agonist ivuxolimab.

The CDR3 reads CATLTAVYGYTF. CDR3 nucleotides: TGTGCCACCTTGACGGCCGTCTATGGCTACACCTTC. The rearrangement joins TRBV6-1 to TRBJ1-2; D is unclear. The V end was cut by 10 bases, the J end by 4 bases, with 13 bases between. CDR1 is MNHNS, CDR2 SASEGT, per germline. The CDR3 has 12 residues.